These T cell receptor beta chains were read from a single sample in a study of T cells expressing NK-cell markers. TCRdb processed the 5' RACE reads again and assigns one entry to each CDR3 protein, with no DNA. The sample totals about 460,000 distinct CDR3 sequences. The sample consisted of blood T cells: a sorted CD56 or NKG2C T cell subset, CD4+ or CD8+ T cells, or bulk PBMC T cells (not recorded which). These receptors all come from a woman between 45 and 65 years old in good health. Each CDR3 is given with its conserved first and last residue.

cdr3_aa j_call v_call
CASSYSGRLNTGELFF TRBJ2-2 TRBV6-2/TRBV6-3
CSVDESLTSRETQYF TRBJ2-5 TRBV29-1
CASRTYRGGGGETQYF TRBJ2-5 TRBV2
CASSVAGIGNYGYTF TRBJ1-2 TRBV9
CASSSKGVPGANVLTF TRBJ2-6 TRBV5-6
CASSSRETSGRAPGSYNEQFF TRBJ2-1 TRBV9
CSVPAGHGEQYF TRBJ2-7 TRBV29-1
CASSQESGGLGIQYF TRBJ2-4 TRBV4-1
CASSLFQGATEAFF TRBJ1-1 TRBV27
CASSRGLAGWNEQFF TRBJ2-1 TRBV6-5
CASSLTGLAAQETQYF TRBJ2-5 TRBV7-9
CASSQQGVAGGNIQYF TRBJ2-4 TRBV4-1
CASSRTSGRRSTDTQYF TRBJ2-3 TRBV12-3/TRBV12-4
CASSSTGRSEKLFF TRBJ1-4 TRBV12-3/TRBV12-4
CASSESGDRAYEQYF TRBJ2-7 TRBV10-1
CASGFRGMFTEAFF TRBJ1-1 TRBV3-1
CATSKPGLGSVSRVAHEQYF TRBJ2-7 TRBV24-1
CASSIDSGEQFF TRBJ2-1 TRBV19
CASSQVWPGGAEKLFF TRBJ1-4 TRBV3-1
CSAPGTGTGYTF TRBJ1-2 TRBV20-1
CASSPGLTGELFF TRBJ2-2 TRBV3-1
CASSKVLAGFETDTQYF TRBJ2-3 TRBV12-3/TRBV12-4
CAISWGLNNEQFF TRBJ2-1 TRBV10-3
CASSQDRASGTQYF TRBJ2-3 TRBV4-2
CASSQDESLAGDEQYF TRBJ2-7 TRBV3-1
CASSLRRTGDSGANVLTF TRBJ2-6 TRBV7-9